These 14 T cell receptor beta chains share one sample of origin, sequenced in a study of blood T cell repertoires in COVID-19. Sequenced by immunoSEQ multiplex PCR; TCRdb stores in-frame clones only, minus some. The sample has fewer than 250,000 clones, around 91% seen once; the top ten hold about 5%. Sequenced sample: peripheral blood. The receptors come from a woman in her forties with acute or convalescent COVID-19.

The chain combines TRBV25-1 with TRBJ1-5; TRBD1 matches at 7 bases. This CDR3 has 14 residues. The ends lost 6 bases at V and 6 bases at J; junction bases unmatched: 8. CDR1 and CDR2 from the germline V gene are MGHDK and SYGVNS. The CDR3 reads CASRQTGSGQPQHF. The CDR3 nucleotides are TGTGCCAGCAGACAGACAGGGTCTGGTCAGCCCCAGCATTTT.

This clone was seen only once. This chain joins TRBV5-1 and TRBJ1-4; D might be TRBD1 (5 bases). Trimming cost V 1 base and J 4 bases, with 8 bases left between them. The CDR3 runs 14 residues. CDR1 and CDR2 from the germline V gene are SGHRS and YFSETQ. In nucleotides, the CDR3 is TGCGCCAGCAGCTTGAGGGGACTTAATGAAAAACTGTTTTTT. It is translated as CASSLRGLNEKLFF.

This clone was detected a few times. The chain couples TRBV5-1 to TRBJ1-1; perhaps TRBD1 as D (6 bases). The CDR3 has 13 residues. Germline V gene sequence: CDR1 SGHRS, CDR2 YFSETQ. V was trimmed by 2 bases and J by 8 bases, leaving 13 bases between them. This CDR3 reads CASSLTGRGEAFF. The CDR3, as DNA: TGCGCCAGCAGCTTAACAGGGAGGGGAGAAGCTTTCTTT. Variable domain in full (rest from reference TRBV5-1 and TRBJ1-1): KAGVTQTPRYLIKTRGQQVTLSCSPISGHRSVSWYQQTPGQGLQFLFEYFSETQRNKGNFPGRFSGRQFSNSRSEMNVSTLELGDSALYLCASSLTGRGEAFFGQGTRLTVV.

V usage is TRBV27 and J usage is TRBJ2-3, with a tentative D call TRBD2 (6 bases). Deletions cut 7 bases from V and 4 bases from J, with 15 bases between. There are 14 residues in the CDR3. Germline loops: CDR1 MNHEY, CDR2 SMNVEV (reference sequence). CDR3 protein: CASTELGGSDTQYF. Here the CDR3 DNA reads TGTGCCAGCACCGAACTGGGGGGATCAGATACGCAGTATTTT.

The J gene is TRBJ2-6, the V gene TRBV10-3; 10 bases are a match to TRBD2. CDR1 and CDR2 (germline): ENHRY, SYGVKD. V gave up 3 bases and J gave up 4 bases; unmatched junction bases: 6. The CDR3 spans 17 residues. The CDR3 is CAISDLAGVEGANVLTF. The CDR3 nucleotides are TGTGCCATCAGTGATCTAGCGGGAGTGGAGGGGGCCAACGTCCTGACTTTC.

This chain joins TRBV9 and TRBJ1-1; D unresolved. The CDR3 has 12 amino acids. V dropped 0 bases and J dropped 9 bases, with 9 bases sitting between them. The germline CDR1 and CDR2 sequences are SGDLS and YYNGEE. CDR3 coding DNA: TGTGCCAGCAGCGTAGATCAGGTGAAAGCTTTCTTT. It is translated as CASSVDQVKAFF.

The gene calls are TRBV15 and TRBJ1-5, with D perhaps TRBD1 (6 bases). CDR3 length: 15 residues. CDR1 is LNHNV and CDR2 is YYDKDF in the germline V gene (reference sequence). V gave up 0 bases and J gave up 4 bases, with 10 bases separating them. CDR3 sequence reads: CATSRDGQTNQPQHF. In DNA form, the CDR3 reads TGTGCCACCAGCAGAGATGGACAGACAAATCAGCCCCAGCATTTT. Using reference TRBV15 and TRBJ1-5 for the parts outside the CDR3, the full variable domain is DAMVIQNPRYQVTQFGKPVTLSCSQTLNHNVMYWYQQKSSQAPKLLFHYYDKDFNNEADTPDNFQSRRPNTSFCFLDIRSPGLGDTAMYLCATSRDGQTNQPQHFGDGTRLSIL.

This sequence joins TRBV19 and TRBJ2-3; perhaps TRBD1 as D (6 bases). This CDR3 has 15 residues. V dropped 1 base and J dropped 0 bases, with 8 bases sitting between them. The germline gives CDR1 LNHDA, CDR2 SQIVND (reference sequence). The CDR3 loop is CASSIGTESTDTQYF. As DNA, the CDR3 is TGTGCCAGTAGTATAGGGACAGAAAGCACAGATACGCAGTATTTT.

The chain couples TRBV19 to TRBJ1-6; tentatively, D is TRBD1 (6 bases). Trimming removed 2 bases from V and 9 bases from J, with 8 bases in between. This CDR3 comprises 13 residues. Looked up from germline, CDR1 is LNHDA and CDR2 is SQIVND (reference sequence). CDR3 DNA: TGTGCCAGTAGTATAAGAGGGGGTTCACCCCTCCACTTT. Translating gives CASSIRGGSPLHF.

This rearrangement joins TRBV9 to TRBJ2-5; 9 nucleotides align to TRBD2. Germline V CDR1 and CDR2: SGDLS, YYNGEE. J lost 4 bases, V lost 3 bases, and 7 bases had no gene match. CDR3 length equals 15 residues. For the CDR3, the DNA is TGTGCCAGCAGCGCTAGCGGGGCCCGGGGAGAGACCCAGTACTTC. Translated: CASSASGARGETQYF.

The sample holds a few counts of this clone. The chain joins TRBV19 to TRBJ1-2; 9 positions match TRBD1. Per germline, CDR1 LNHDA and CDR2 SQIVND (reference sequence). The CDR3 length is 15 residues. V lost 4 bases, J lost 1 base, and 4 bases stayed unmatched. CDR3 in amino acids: CASSTPDRGNYGYTF. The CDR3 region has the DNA TGTGCCAGTAGTACCCCGGACAGGGGTAACTATGGCTACACCTTC.

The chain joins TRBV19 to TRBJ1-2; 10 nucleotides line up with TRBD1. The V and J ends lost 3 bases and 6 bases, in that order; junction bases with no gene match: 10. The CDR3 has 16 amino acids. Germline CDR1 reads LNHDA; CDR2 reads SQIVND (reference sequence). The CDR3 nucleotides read TGTGCCAGTAGTATGGGGACAGGGGTTATCATAGATGGCTACACCTTC. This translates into CASSMGTGVIIDGYTF. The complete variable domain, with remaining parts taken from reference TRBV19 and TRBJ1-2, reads DGGITQSPKYLFRKEGQNVTLSCEQNLNHDAMYWYRQDPGQGLRLIYYSQIVNDFQKGDIAEGYSVSREKKESFPLTVTSAQKNPTAFYLCASSMGTGVIIDGYTFGSGTRLTVV.

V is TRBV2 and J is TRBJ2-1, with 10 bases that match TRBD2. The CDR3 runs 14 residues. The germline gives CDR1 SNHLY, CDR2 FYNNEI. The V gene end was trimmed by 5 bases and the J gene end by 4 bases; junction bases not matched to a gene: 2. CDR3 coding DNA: TGTGCCAGCAGTACGACTAGCGGGTACAATGAGCAGTTCTTC. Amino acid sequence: CASSTTSGYNEQFF.

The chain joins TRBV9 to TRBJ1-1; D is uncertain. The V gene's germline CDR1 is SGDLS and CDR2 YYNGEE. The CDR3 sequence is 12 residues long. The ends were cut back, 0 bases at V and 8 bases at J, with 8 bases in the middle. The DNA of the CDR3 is TGTGCCAGCAGCGTAGCCCACGGGGAAGCTTTCTTT. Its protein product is CASSVAHGEAFF.